A selection of T cell receptor beta chains follows, all from one sample in a study of blood T cell repertoires in COVID-19. Method: immunoSEQ multiplex PCR; TCRdb's copy keeps in-frame clones and lacks some. The table shows under 200,000 clones, with 65% to 90% occurring only once. The sample taken for sequencing was peripheral blood. All receptors come from a man in his 60s with acute or convalescent COVID-19. CDR3s include the opening cysteine and the closing phenylalanine or tryptophan. The D gene is left open where the match is weak. Clone sizes are given selectively: once, few, many, or a class where the clone is expanded.

clone_size,j_call,v_call,d_call,cdr3_length,cdr3_aa,cdr3_nt
-,TRBJ2-1,TRBV24-1,TRBD2,14,CATSDSTTGGEQFF,TGTGCCACCAGTGATTCGACGACGGGAGGGGAGCAGTTCTTC
-,TRBJ2-3,TRBV6-1,-,16,CASSEGPGSGADTQYF,TGTGCCAGCAGTGAAGGGCCGGGGTCCGGGGCAGATACGCAGTATTTT
-,TRBJ1-2,TRBV18,-,15,CASSPTRDGLYGYTF,TGTGCCAGCTCACCAACCAGGGATGGTTTATATGGCTACACCTTC
-,TRBJ2-5,TRBV30,-,13,CAWGRIRGETQYF,TGTGCCTGGGGTCGGATCCGAGGGGAGACCCAGTACTTC
-,TRBJ2-3,TRBV24-1,TRBD1,16,CATSDRTGGIADTQYF,TGTGCCACCAGTGACAGGACAGGGGGCATTGCAGATACGCAGTATTTT
-,TRBJ1-1,TRBV28,TRBD1,14,CASSSSGGFAEAFF,TGTGCCAGCAGTTCTTCAGGGGGATTTGCTGAAGCTTTCTTT
-,TRBJ2-7,TRBV7-9,TRBD1,13,CASSPGQGYEQYF,TGTGCCAGCAGCCCGGGACAGGGGTACGAGCAGTACTTC
-,TRBJ1-2,TRBV11-2,TRBD1,15,CASSFTAGTVYGYTF,TGTGCCAGCAGCTTCACCGCCGGGACAGTCTATGGCTACACCTTC
-,TRBJ2-7,TRBV27,-,16,CASSLSYLTASYEQYF,TGTGCCAGCAGTCTAAGTTACTTGACAGCCTCCTACGAGCAGTACTTC
many,TRBJ2-3,TRBV6-2/TRBV6-3,TRBD2,18,CASSYFPRTSGRGDTQYF,TGTGCCAGCAGTTACTTTCCGAGGACTAGCGGGAGAGGAGATACGCAGTATTTT